These T cell receptor beta chains were read from a single sample in a study of blood T cell repertoires in COVID-19. Profiled with immunoSEQ multiplex PCR; TCRdb holds only in-frame clones, not every one. The sample consists of approximately 110,000 clones, less than 85% of them appearing once. The sequencing sample was made of peripheral blood. The receptors stem from a man in his sixties or seventies with active or convalescent COVID-19. Each CDR3 is given with its conserved first and last residue. Fields, in order: J gene, V gene, CDR3 protein.

TRBJ1-1,TRBV27,CASTSQRNTEAFF
TRBJ2-5,TRBV3-1/TRBV3-2,CASSLTGGETQYF
TRBJ1-1,TRBV5-4,CAGLRDRDTEAFF
TRBJ1-2,TRBV27,CASSLALTAKGGGYTF
TRBJ1-4,TRBV2,CASGRDTINEKLFF
TRBJ1-1,TRBV6-5,CASSTITMNTEAFF
TRBJ2-1,TRBV2,CASSAQASGYNEQFF
TRBJ2-7,TRBV28,CASREGTSGSDEQYF
TRBJ2-3,TRBV5-6,CASSSQVSGGSTDTQYF
TRBJ2-1,TRBV6-6,CASSLHREKYNEQFF
TRBJ2-7,TRBV2,CATLGREGRYEQYF
TRBJ1-6,TRBV5-1,CASSLADSGTYNSPLHF
TRBJ2-7,TRBV6-5,CASSYSQSLGGEQYF
TRBJ2-3,TRBV13,CASRGTGGLEGDTQYF
TRBJ1-1,TRBV10-3,CAISVGQGRSEAFF
TRBJ1-4,TRBV4-1,CASSQDLAGEKLFF
TRBJ2-5,TRBV30,CAWERGFETQYF
TRBJ2-7,TRBV3-1/TRBV3-2,CASSPGLNEQYF
TRBJ1-2,TRBV7-3,CASSFEGTIGYTF
TRBJ2-3,TRBV18,CASSHGQGRTDTQYF
TRBJ1-2,TRBV11-2,CASSSSQGARGYTF
TRBJ1-2,TRBV27,CASSSRGHRNYGYTF
TRBJ1-5,TRBV28,CASSYDRDQPQHF
TRBJ1-1,TRBV30,CAWSWTGGTEAFF
TRBJ1-2,TRBV4-1,CASSQEGTGAYGYTF
TRBJ2-7,TRBV28,CASSLEGFSGHSYEQYF
TRBJ1-3,TRBV7-6,CASSLEADRVSGNTIYF
TRBJ1-1,TRBV6-5,CASSSRNTEAFF
TRBJ2-7,TRBV27,CASSGTSGLDEQYF
TRBJ2-5,TRBV25-1,CASSGDSQETQYF
TRBJ2-3,TRBV2,CASEKTSGDTQYF
TRBJ1-1,TRBV5-1,CASSRDSLYTEAFF
TRBJ1-2,TRBV28,CASSSGTAYGYTF
TRBJ2-5,TRBV6-1,CASSEANRGSPQYF
TRBJ2-5,TRBV28,CASSLPPGTGKETQYF
TRBJ1-2,TRBV5-1,CASSLQGQLRYGYTF
TRBJ2-1,TRBV25-1,CASSDGVMDEQFF
TRBJ2-3,TRBV14,CASSQRGDGTDTQYF
TRBJ2-7,TRBV20-1,CSASLSGTGGLEQYF
TRBJ1-2,TRBV2,CASSDGRRVGYGYTF
TRBJ2-1,TRBV19,CASSIGREVFYNEQFF
TRBJ1-2,TRBV19,CASSTLKTGRGYGYTF
TRBJ1-3,TRBV5-1,CASSLDTGGGNTIYF
TRBJ2-1,TRBV2,CASSVRGQGSNEQFF
TRBJ1-1,TRBV5-1,CASSLAQWAMNTEAFF
TRBJ2-3,TRBV9,CASSVDGFTDTQYF
TRBJ1-1,TRBV30,CAGGGGPQAFF
TRBJ2-7,TRBV3-1/TRBV3-2,CASSQGLAGTYEQYF
TRBJ2-1,TRBV20-1,CSASAPGTSGSFYEQFF